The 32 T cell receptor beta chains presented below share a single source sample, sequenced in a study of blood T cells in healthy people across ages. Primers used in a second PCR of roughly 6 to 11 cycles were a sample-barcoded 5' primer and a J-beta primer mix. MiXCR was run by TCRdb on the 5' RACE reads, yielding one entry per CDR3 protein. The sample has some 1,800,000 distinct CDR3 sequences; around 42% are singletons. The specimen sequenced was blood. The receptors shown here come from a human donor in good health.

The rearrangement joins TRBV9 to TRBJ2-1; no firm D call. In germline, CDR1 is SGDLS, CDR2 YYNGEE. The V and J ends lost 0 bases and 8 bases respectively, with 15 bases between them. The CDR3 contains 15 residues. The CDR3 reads CASSVGVSLGHEQFF. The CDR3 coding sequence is TGTGCCAGCAGCGTAGGAGTCTCCCTGGGTCATGAGCAGTTCTTC.

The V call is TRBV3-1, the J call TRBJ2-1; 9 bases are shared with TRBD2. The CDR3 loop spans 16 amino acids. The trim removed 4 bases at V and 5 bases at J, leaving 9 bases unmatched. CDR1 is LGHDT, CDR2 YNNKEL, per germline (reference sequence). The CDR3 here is CASSLVSGGINNEQFF. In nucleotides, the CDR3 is TGTGCCAGCAGCCTCGTAAGCGGGGGGATTAACAATGAGCAGTTCTTC.

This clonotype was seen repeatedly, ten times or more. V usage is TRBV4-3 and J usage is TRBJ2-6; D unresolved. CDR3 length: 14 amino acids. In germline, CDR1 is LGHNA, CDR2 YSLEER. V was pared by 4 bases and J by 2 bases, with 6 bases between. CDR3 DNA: TGCGCCAGCAGCCCCCGGGCTGGGGCCAACGTCCTGACTTTC. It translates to CASSPRAGANVLTF.

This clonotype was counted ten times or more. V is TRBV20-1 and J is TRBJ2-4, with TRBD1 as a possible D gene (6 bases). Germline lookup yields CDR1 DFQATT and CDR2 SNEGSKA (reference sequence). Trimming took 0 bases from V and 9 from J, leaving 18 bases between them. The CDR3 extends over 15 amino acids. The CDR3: CSAREYRTGMGIQYF. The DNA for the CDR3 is TGCAGTGCTAGAGAATACCGAACAGGGATGGGCATTCAGTACTTC.

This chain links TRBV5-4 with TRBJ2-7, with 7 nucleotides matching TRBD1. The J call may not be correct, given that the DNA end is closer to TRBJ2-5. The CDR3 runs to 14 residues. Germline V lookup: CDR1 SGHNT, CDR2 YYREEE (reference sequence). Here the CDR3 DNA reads TGTGCCAGCAGATGGGACAGTCAAGAGGAGACCCAGTACTTC. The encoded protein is CASRWDSQEETQYF.

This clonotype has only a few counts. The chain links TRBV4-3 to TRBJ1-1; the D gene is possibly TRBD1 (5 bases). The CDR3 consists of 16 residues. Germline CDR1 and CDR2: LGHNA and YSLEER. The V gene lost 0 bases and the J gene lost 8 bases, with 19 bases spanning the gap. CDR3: CASSQDLGTLRGEAFF. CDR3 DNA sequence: TGCGCCAGCAGCCAAGATCTGGGGACCCTCCGAGGGGAAGCTTTCTTT.

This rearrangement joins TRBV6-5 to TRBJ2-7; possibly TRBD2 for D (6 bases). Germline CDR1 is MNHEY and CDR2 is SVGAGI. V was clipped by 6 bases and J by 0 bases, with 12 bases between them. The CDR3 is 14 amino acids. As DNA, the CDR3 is TGTGCCAGCAGCAAACGGGACTCCTCCTACGAGCAGTACTTC. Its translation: CASSKRDSSYEQYF.

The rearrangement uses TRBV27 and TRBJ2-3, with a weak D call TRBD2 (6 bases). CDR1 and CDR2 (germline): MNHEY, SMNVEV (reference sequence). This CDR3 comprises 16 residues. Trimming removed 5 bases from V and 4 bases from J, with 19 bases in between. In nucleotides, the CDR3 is TGTGCCAGCAGTCATATGGCCCGGAGGGGCCCAGATACGCAGTATTTT. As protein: CASSHMARRGPDTQYF.

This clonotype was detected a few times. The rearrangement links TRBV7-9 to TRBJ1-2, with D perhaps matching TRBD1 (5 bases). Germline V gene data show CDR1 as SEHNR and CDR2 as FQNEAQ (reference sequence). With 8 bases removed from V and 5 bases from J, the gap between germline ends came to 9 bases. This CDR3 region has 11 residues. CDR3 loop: CASGGVYGYTF. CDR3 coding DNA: TGTGCCAGCGGAGGGGTTTATGGCTACACCTTC.

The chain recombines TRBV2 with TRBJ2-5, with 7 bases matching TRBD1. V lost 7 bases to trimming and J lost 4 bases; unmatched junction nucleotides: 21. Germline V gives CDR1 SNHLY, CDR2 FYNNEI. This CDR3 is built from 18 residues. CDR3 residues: CASNPTGLPRAPRETQYF. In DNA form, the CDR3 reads TGTGCCAGCAACCCGACAGGGTTACCCCGGGCTCCCCGAGAGACCCAGTACTTC.

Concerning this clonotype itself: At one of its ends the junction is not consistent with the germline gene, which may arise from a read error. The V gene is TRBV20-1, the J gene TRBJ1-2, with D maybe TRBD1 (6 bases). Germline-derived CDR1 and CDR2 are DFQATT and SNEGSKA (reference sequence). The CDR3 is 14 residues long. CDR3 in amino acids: CSAAGGGMDYGYTF. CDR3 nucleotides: TGCAGTGCTGCGGGGGGGGGCATGGACTACGGCTACACCTTC.

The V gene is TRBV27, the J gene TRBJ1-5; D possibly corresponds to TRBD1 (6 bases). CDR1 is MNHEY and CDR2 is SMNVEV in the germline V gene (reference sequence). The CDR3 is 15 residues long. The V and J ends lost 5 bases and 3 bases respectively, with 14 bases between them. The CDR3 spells CASSLRTADNQPQHF. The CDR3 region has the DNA TGTGCCAGCAGTCTCCGGACAGCCGACAATCAGCCCCAGCATTTT.

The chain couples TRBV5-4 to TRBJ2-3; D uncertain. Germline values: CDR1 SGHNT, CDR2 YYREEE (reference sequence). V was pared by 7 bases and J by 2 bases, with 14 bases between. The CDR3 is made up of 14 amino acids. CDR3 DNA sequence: TGTGCCAGCCTAATAGGCGGTTTCACAGATACGCAGTATTTT. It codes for CASLIGGFTDTQYF.

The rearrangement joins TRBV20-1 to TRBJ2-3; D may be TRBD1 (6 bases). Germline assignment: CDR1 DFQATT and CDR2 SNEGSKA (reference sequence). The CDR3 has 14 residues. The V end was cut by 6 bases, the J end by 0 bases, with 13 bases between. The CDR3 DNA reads TGCAGTGCCGGCAGGGGAACTAGCACAGATACGCAGTATTTT. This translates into CSAGRGTSTDTQYF.

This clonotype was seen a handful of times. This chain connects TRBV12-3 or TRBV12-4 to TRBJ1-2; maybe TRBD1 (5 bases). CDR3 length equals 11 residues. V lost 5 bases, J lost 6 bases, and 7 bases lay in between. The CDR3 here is CASSVGDGYTF. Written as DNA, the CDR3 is TGTGCCAGCAGTGTGGGGGATGGCTACACCTTC.

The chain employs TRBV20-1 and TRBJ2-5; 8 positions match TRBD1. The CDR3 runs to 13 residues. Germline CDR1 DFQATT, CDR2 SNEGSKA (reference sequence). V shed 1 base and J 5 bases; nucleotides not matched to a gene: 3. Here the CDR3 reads CSARARGLETQYF. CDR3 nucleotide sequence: TGCAGTGCTAGAGCCAGGGGGCTGGAGACCCAGTACTTC.

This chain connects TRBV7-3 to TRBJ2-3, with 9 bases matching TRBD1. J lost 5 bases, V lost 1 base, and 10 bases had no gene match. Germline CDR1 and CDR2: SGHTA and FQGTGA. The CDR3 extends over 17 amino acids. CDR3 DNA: TGTGCCAGCAGCTTAATCTTAGTACAGGGGGCTCGAGATACGCAGTATTTT. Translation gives CASSLILVQGARDTQYF. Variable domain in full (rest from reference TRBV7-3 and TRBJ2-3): GAGVSQTPSNKVTEKGKYVELRCDPISGHTALYWYRQSLGQGPEFLIYFQGTGAADDSGLPNDRFFAVRPEGSVSTLKIQRTERGDSAVYLCASSLILVQGARDTQYFGPGTRLTVL.

The CDR3, as DNA: TGCAGTGCCGGGCGGACGGGAGTTACTGGGGCCAACGTCCTGACTTTC. It is translated as CSAGRTGVTGANVLTF. The rearrangement joins TRBV20-1 to TRBJ2-6, with D possibly being TRBD2 (6 bases). CDR1 DFQATT and CDR2 SNEGSKA come from the germline V gene (reference sequence). The CDR3 has 16 residues. V dropped 6 bases and J dropped 2 bases, with 17 bases sitting between them.

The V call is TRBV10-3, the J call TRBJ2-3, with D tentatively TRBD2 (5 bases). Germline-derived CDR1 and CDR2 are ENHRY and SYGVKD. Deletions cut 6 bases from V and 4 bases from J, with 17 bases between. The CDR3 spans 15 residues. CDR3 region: CAIRNLAGGADTQYF. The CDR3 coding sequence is TGTGCCATCAGGAACCTCGCGGGCGGCGCAGATACGCAGTATTTT.

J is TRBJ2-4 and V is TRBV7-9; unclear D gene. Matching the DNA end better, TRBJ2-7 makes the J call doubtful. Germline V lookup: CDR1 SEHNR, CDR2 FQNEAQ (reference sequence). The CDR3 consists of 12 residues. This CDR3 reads CASICMADEQYF. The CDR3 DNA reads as TGTGCCAGCATTTGCATGGCGGACGAGCAGTACTTC.

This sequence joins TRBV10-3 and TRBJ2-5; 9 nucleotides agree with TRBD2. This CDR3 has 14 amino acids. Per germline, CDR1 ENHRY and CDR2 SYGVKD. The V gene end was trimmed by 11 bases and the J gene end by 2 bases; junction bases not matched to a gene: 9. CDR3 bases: TGTGCCTCGTGGAGCGGGGGGCGTCAAGAGACCCAGTACTTC. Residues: CASWSGGRQETQYF.

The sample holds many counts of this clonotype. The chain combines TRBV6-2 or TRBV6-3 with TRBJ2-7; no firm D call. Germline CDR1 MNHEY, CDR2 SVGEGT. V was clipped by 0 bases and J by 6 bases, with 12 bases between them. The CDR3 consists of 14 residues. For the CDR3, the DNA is TGTGCCAGCAGTTACTCGATCCGACGTAGCGAGCAGTACTTC. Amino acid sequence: CASSYSIRRSEQYF.

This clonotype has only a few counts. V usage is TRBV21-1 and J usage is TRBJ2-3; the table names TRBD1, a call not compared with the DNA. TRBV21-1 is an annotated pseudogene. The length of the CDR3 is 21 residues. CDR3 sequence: CASSKGPLGDRAFGSTDTQYF. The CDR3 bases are TGTGCCAGCAGCAAAGGGCCTTTGGGGGACAGGGCGTTTGGCAGCACAGATACGCAGTATTTT.

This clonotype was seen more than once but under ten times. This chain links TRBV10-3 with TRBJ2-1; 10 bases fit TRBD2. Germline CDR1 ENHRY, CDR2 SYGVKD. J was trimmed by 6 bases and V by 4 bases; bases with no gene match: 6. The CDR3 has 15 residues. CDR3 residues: CAISGLAGEINEQFF. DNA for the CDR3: TGTGCCATCAGTGGCCTAGCGGGGGAAATCAATGAGCAGTTCTTC.

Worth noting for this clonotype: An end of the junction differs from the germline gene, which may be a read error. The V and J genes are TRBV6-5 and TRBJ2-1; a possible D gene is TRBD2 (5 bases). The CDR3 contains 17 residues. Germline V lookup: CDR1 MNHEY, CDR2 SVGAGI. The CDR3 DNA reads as TGTGCCAGCAGTTACTCGCGGACCTCTGCACCGAGGGATGAGCGGTTCTTC. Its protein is CASSYSRTSAPRDERFF.

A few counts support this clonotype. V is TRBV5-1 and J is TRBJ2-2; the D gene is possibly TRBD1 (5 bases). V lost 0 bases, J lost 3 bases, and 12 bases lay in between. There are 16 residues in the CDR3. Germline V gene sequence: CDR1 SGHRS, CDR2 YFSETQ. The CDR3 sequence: CASSLEQGWYTGELFF. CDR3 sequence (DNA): TGCGCCAGCAGCTTGGAGCAGGGATGGTACACCGGGGAGCTGTTTTTT. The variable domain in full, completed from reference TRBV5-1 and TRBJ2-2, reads KAGVTQTPRYLIKTRGQQVTLSCSPISGHRSVSWYQQTPGQGLQFLFEYFSETQRNKGNFPGRFSGRQFSNSRSEMNVSTLELGDSALYLCASSLEQGWYTGELFFGEGSRLTVL.

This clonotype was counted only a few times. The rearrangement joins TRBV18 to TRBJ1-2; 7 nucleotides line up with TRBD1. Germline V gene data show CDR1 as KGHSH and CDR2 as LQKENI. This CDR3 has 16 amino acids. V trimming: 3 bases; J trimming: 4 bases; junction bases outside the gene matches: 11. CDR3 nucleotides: TGTGCCAGCTCACCCACCACCGGGACAGTATTCTATGGCTACACCTTC. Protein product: CASSPTTGTVFYGYTF.

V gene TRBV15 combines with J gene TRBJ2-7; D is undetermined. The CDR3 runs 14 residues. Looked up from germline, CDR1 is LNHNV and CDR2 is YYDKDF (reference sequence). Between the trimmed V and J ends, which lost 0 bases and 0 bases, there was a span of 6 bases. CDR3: CATSREADSYEQYF. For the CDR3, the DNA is TGTGCCACCAGCAGAGAAGCAGACTCCTACGAGCAGTACTTC.

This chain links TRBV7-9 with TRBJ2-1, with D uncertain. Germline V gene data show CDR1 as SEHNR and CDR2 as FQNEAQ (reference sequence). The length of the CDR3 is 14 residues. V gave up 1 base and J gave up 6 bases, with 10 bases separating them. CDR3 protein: CASSLDSAANEQFF. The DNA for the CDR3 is TGTGCCAGCAGCTTAGATTCGGCCGCCAATGAGCAGTTCTTC.

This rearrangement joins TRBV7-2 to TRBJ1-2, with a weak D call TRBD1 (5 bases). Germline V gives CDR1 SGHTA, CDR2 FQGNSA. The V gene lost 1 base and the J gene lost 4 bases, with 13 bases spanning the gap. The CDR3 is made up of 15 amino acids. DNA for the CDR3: TGTGCCAGCAGCTTAGAGCAGGGAGGGACCTATGGCTACACCTTC. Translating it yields CASSLEQGGTYGYTF.

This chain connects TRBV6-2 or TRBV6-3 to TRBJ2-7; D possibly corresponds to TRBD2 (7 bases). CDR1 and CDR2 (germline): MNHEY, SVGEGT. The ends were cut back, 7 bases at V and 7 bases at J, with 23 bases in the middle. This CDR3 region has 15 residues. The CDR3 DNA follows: TGTGCCAGCAACTGGGGGGGCCCCCAGCAGAATGAGCAGTACTTC. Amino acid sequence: CASNWGGPQQNEQYF.

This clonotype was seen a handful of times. This CDR3 is CASSLTELYNEQFF. The CDR3 DNA reads as TGTGCCAGCAGCTTGACGGAACTATACAATGAGCAGTTCTTC. This rearrangement joins TRBV5-6 to TRBJ2-1; D remains ambiguous. The V gene lost 1 base and the J gene lost 4 bases, with 9 bases spanning the gap. Germline V lookup: CDR1 SGHDT, CDR2 YYEEEE. CDR3 length: 14 residues.